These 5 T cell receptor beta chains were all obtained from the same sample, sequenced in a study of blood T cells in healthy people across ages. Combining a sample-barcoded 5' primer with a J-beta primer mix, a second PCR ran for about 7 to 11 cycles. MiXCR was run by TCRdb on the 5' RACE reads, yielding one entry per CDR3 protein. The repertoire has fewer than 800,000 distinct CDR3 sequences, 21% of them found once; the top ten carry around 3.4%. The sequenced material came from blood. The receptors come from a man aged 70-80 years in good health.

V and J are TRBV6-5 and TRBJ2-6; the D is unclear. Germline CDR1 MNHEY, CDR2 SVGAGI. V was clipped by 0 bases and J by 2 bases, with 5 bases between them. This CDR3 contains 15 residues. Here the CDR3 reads CASSYSQAGANVLTF. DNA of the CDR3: TGTGCCAGCAGTTACTCGCAGGCTGGGGCCAACGTCCTGACTTTC.

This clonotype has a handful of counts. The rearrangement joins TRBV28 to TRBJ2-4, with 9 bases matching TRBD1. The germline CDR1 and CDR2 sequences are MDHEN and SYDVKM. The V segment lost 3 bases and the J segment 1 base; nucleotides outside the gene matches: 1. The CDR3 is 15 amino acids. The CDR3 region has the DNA TGTGCCAGCAGTTTGACAGGGGGTGCCAAAAACATTCAGTACTTC. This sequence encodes CASSLTGGAKNIQYF.

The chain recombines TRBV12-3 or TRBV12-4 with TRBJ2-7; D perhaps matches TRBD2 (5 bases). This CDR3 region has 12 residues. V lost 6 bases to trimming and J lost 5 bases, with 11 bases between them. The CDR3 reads CASSLDFHEQYF. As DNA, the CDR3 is TGTGCCAGCAGCTTGGACTTCCACGAGCAGTACTTC.

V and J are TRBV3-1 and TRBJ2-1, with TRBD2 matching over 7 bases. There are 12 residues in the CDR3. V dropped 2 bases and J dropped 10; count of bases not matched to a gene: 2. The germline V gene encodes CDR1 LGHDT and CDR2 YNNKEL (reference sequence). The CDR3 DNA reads TGTGCCAGCAGCCAACTAGCGGACGAGCAGTTCTTC. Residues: CASSQLADEQFF.

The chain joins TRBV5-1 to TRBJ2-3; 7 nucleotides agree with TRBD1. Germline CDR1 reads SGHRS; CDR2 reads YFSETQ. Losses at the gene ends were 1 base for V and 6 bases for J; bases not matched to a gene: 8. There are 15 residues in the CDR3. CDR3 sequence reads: CASSLPTGVVDTQYF. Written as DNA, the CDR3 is TGCGCCAGCAGCTTGCCTACAGGGGTAGTGGATACGCAGTATTTT.